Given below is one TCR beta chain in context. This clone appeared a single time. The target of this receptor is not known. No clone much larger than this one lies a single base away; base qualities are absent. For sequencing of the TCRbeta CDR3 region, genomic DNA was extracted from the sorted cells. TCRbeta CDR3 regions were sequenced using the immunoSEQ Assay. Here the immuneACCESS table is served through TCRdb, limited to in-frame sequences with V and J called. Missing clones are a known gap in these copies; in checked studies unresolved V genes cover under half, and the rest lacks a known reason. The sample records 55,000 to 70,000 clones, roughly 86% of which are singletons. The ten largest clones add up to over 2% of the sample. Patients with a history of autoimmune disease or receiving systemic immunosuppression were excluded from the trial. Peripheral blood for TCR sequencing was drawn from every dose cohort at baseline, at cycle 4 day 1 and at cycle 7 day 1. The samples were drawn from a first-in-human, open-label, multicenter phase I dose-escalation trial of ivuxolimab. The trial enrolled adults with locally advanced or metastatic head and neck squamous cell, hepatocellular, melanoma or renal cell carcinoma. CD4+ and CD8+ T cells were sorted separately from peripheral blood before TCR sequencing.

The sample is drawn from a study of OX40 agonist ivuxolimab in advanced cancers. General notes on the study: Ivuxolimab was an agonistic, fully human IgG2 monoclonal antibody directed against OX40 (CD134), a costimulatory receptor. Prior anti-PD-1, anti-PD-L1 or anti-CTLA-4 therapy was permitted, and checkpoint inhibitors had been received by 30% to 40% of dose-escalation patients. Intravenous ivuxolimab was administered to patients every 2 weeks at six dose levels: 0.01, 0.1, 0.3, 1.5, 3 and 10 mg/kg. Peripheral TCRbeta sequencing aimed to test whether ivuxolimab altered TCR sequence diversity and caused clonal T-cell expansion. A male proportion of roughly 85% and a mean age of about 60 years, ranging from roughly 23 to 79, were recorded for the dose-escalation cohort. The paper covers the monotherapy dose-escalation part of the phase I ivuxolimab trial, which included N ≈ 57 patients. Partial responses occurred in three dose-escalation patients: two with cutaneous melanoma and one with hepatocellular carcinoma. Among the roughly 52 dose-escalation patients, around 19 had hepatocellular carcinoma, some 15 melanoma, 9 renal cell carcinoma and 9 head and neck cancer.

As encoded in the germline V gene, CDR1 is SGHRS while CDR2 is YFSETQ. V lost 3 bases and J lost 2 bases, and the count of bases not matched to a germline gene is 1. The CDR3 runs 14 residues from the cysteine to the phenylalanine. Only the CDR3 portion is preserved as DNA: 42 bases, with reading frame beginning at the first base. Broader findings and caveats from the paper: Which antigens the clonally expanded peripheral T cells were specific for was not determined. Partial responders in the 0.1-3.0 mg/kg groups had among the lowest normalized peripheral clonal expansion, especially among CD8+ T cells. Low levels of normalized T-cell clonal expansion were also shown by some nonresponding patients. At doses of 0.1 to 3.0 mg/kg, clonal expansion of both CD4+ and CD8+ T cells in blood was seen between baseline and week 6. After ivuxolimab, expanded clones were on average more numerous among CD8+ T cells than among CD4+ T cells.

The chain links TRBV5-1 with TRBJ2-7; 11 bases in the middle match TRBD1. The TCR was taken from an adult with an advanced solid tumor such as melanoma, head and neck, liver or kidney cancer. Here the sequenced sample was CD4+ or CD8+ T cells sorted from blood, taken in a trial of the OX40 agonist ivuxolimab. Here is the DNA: TGCGCCAGCAGCTGGGGACAGGGGGCCTACGAGCAGTACTTC. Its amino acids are CASSWGQGAYEQYF.